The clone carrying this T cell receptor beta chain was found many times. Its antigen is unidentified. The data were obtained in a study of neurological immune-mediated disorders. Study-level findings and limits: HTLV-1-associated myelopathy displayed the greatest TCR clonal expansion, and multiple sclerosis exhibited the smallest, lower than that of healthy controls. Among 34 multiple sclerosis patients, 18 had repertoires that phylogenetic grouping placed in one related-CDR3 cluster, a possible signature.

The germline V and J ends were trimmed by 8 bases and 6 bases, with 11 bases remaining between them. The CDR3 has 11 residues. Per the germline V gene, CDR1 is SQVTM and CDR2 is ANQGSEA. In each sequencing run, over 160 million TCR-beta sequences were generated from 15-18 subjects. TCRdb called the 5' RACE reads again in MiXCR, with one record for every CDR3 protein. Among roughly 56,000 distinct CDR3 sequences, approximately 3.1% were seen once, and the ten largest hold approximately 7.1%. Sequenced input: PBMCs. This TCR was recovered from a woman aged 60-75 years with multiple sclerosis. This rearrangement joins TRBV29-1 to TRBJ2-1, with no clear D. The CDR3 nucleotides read TGCAGCCCCTATGTAGGCAATGAGCAGTTCTTC. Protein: CSPYVGNEQFF.